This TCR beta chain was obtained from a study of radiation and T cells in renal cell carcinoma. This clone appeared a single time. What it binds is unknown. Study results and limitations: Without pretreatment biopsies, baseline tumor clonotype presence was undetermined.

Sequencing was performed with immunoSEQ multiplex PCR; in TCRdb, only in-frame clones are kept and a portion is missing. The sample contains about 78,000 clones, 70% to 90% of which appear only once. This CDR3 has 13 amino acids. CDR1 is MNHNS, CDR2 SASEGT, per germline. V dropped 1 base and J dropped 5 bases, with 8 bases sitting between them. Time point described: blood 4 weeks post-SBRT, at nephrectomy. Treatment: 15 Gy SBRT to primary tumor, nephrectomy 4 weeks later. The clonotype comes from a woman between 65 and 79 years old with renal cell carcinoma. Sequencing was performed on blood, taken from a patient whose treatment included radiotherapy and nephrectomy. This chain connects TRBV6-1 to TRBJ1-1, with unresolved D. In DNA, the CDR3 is TGTGCCAGCAGTGAAGGAAAGTGGACTGAAGCTTTCTTT. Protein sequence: CASSEGKWTEAFF.